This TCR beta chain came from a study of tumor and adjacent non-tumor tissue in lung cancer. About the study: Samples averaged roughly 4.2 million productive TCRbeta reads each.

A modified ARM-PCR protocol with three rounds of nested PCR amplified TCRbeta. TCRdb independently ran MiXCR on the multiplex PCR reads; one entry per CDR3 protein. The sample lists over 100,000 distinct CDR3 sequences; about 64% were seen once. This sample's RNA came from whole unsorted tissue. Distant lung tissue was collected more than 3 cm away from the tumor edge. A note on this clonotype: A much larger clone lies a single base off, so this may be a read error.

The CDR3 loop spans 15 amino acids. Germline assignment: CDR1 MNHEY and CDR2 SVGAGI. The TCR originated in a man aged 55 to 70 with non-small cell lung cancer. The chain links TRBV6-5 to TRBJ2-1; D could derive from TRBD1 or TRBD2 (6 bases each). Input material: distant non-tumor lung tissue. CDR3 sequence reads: CASRGGGGTYDEQFF. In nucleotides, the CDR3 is TGTGCCAGCCGCGGAGGAGGGGGGACCTACGATGAGCAGTTCTTC.